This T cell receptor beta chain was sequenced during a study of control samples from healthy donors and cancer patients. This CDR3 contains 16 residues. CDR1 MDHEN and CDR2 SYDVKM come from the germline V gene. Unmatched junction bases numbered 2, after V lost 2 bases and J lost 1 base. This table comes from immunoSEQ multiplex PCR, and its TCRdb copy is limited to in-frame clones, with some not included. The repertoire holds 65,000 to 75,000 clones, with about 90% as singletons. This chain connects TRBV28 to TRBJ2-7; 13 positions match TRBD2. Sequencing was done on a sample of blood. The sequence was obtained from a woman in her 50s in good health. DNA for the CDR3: TGTGCCAGCAGTTTAGCGACTAGCGGGGGGTCCTACGAGCAGTACTTC. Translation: CASSLATSGGSYEQYF.